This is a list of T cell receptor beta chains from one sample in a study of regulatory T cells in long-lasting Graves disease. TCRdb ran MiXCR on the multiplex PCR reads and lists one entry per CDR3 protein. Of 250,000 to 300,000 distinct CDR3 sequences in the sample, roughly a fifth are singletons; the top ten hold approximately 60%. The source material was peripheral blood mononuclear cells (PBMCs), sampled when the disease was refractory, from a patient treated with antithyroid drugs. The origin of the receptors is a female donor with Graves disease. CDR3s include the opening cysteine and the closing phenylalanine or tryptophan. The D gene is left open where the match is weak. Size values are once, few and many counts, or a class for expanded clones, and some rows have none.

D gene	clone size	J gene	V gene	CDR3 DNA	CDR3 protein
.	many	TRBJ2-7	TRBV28	TGTGCCAGCAAGGGGGGAAGGGTTTACGAGCAGTACTTC	CASKGGRVYEQYF
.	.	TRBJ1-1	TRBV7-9	TGTGCCAGCAGTTATACCCGGGTGAACACTGAAGCTTTCTTT	CASSYTRVNTEAFF
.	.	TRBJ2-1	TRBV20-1	TGCAGTGCTAGAGTCCTCGACAGATACAATGAGCAGTTCTTC	CSARVLDRYNEQFF
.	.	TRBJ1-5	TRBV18	TGTGCCAGCTCACAAGGAGAGGCAAATCAGCCCCAGCATTTT	CASSQGEANQPQHF
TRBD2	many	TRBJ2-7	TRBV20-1	TGCAGTGCTGTAGCGGGAGCCCTCGACGAGCAGTACTTC	CSAVAGALDEQYF
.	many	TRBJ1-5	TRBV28	TGTGCCAGCAGTTTTGGTTGGCAGGTTACGGGGGGCAATCAGCCCCAGCATTTT	CASSFGWQVTGGNQPQHF
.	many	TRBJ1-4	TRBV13	TGTGCCAGCAGCTTGAGCGGCGGGGCTAATGAAAAACTGTTTTTT	CASSLSGGANEKLFF
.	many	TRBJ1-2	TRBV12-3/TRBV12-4	TGTGCCAGCAGTTTAGCGCGGGGGAAGGATGGCTACACCTTC	CASSLARGKDGYTF
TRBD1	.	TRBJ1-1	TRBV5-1	TGCGCCAGCAGTTCGGACAGGGGGGAAGCTTTCTTT	CASSSDRGEAFF
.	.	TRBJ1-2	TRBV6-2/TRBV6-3	TGTGCCAGCAGTGAATACGGGGGCCCTAACTATGGCTACACCTTC	CASSEYGGPNYGYTF
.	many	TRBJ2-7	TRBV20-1	TGCAGTGCTAGAGATACTGTAGGAGATCTCTACGAGCAGTACTTC	CSARDTVGDLYEQYF
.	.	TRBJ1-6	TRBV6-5	TGTGCCAGCAGTTACCTGGACACCTTGAATTCACCCCTCCACTTT	CASSYLDTLNSPLHF
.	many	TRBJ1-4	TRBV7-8	TGTGCCAGCAGCTTAGGAAGTAGGGGGACTAATGAAAAACTGTTTTTT	CASSLGSRGTNEKLFF
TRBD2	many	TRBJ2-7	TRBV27	TGTGCCAGCAGAATGGCGGGAGTTCCCTACGAGCAGTACTTC	CASRMAGVPYEQYF
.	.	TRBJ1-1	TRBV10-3	TGTGCCATCAGCTCAGGTTCGGCGGTCACTGAAGCTTTCTTT	CAISSGSAVTEAFF
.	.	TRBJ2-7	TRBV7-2	TGTGCCAGTAGTATTCGTCTAGTTGGCTACGAGCAGTACTTC	CASSIRLVGYEQYF
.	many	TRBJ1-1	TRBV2	TGTGCCAGCACCCCGTGGGGTAACACTGAAGCTTTCTTT	CASTPWGNTEAFF
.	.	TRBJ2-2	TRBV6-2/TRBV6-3	TGTGCCAGCAGTTCCGGAAACGCGAACACCGGGGAGCTGTTTTTT	CASSSGNANTGELFF
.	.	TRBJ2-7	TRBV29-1	TGCAGCGTCGCTTCGACTGGTGGCGAGCAGTACTTC	CSVASTGGEQYF
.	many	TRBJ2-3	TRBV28	TGTGCCAGCAGTTTACCCCCTCGGCGGGACGCCACAGATACGCAGTATTTT	CASSLPPRRDATDTQYF
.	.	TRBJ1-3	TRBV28	TGTGCCAGCAGTTGGCCAGGGTCTGGAAACACCATATATTTT	CASSWPGSGNTIYF
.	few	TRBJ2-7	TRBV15	TGTGCCACCAGCAGAGAGCCAGGGTGGGGGAACTACGAGCAGTACTTC	CATSREPGWGNYEQYF
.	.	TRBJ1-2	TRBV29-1	TGCAGCGTGCTGGACGGTGGGGGAGGATATGGCTACACCTTC	CSVLDGGGGYGYTF
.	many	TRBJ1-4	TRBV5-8	TGTGCCAGCAGCTTTGTGGGGGCTGGGGTTAATGAAAAACTGTTTTTT	CASSFVGAGVNEKLFF
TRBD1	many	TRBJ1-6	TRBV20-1	TGCAGTGCTAGGCAGGGGGCTTATTCACCCCTCCACTTT	CSARQGAYSPLHF
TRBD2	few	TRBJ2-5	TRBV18	TGTGCCAGCTCACCAACTTTCGCGGGAGCATTAGAGACCCAGTACTTC	CASSPTFAGALETQYF
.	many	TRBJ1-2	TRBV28	TGTGCCAGCAGTTTATATTCGGGCACGTATGGCTACACCTTC	CASSLYSGTYGYTF